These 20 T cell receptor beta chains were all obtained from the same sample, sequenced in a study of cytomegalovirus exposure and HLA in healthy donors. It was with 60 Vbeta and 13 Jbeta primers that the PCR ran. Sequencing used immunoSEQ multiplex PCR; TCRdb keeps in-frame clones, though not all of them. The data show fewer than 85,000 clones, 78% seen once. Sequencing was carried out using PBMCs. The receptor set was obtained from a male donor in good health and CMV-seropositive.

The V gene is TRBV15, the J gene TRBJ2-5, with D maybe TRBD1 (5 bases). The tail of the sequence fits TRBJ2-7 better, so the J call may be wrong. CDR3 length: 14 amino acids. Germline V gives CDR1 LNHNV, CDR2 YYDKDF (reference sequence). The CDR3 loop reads CATSSRQSSYEQYF. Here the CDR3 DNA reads TGTGCCACCAGCAGTCGACAGAGCTCCTACGAGCAGTACTTC.

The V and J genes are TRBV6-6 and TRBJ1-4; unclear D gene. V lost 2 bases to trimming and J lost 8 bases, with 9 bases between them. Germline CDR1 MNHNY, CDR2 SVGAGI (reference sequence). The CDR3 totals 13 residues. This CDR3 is CASSYEVREKLFF. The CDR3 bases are TGTGCCAGCAGTTACGAGGTTAGAGAAAAACTGTTTTTT.

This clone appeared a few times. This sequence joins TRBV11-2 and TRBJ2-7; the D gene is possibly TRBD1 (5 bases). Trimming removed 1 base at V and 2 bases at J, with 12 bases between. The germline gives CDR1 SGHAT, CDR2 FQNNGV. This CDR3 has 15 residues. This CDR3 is CASSLGSGLTYEQYF. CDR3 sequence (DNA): TGTGCCAGCAGCTTAGGTTCAGGGTTAACCTACGAGCAGTACTTC.

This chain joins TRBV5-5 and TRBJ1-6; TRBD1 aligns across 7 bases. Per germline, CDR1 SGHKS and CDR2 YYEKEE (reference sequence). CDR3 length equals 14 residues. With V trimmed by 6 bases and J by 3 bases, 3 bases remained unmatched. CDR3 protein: CASIRDSYNSPLHF. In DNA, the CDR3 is TGTGCCAGCATCCGGGACAGCTATAATTCACCCCTCCACTTT.

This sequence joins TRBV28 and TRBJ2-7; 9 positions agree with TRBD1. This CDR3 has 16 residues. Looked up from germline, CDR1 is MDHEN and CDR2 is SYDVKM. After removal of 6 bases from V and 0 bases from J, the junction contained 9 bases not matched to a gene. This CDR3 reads CASSNPGTGSSYEQYF. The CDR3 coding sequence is TGTGCCAGCAGCAATCCCGGGACAGGGAGCTCCTACGAGCAGTACTTC.

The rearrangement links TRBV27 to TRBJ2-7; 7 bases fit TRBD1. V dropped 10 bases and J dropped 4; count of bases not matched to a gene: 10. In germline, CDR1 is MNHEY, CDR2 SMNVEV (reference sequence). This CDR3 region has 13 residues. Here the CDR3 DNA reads TGTGCCATCTCTCAGGGGGATGGTTACGAGCAGTACTTC. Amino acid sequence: CAISQGDGYEQYF.

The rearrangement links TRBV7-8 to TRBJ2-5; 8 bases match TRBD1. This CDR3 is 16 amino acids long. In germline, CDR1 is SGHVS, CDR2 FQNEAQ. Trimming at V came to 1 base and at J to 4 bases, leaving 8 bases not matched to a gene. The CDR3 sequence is CASSLVLGQGRETQYF. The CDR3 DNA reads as TGTGCCAGCAGCTTAGTCCTCGGACAGGGAAGAGAGACCCAGTACTTC.

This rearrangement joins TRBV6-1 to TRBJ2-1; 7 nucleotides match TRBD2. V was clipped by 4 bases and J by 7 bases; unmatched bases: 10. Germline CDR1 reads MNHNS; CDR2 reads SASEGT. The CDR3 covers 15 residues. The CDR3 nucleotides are TGTGCCAGCAGTGCCGAAGGAGATAGCGGGAATGAGCAGTTCTTC. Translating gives CASSAEGDSGNEQFF.

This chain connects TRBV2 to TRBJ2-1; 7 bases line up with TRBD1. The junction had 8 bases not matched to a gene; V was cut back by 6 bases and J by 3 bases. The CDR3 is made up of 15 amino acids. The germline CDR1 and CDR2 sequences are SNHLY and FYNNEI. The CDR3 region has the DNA TGTGCCAGCAGGCTACAGGGGTTAAACTACAATGAGCAGTTCTTC. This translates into CASRLQGLNYNEQFF.

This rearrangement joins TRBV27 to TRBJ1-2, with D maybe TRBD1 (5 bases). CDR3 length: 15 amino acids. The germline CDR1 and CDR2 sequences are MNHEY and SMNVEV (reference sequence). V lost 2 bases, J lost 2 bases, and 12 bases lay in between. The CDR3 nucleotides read TGTGCCAGCAGTTTACGGGCGGGGGGGAACTATGGCTACACCTTC. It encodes CASSLRAGGNYGYTF.

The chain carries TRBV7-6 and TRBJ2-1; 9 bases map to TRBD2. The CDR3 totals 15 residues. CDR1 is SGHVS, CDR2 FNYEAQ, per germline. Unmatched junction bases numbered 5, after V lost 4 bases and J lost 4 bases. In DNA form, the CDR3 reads TGTGCCAGCAGCTGGGGACTAGCCCAATACAATGAGCAGTTCTTC. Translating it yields CASSWGLAQYNEQFF.

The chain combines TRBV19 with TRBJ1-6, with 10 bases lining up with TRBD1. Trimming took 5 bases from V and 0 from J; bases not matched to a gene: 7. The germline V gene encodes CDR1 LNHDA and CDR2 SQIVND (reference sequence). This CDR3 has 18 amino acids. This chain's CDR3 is CASSGTGAPFSYNSPLHF. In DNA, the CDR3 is TGTGCCAGTAGTGGGACAGGGGCTCCCTTCTCCTATAATTCACCCCTCCACTTT.

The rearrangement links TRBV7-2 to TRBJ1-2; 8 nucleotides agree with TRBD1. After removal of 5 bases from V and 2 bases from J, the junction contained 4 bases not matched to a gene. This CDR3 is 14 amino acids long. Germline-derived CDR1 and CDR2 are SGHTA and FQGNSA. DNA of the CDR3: TGTGCCAGCAGCCCGAGACAGGGGAACTATGGCTACACCTTC. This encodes CASSPRQGNYGYTF.

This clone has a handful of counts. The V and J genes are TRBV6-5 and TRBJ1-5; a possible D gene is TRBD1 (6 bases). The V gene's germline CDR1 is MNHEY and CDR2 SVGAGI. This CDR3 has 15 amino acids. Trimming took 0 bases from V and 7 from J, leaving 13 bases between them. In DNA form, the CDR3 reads TGTGCCAGCAGTTACTCCGTCGCGGGGGCACAGCCCCAGCATTTT. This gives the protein CASSYSVAGAQPQHF.

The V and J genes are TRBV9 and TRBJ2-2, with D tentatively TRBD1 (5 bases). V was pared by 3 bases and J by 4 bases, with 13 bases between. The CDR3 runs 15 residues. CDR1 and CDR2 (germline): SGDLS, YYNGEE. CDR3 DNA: TGTGCCAGCAGCGCTTTACAGGACGGCACCGGGGAGCTGTTTTTT. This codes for CASSALQDGTGELFF.

CDR3 region: CASSERDRGLGGYTF. The CDR3 DNA sequence: TGTGCCAGCAGTGAAAGGGACAGGGGGCTTGGAGGCTACACCTTC. This chain connects TRBV6-1 to TRBJ1-2; 12 nucleotides agree with TRBD1. The CDR3 has 15 amino acids. CDR1 is MNHNS, CDR2 SASEGT, per germline. The V gene end was trimmed by 2 bases and the J gene end by 8 bases; junction bases not matched to a gene: 6.

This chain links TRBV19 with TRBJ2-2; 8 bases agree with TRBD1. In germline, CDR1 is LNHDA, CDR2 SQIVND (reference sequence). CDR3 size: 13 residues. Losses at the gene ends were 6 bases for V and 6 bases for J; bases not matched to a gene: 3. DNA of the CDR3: TGTGCCAGTAGGCCACAGGGGGCCGGGGAGCTGTTTTTT. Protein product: CASRPQGAGELFF.

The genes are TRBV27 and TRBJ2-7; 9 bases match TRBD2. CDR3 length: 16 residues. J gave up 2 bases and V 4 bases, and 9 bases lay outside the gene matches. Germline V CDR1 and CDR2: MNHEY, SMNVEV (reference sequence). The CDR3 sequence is CASSSLTASGTYEQYF. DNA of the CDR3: TGTGCCAGCAGTTCCCTTACCGCTAGCGGGACCTACGAGCAGTACTTC.

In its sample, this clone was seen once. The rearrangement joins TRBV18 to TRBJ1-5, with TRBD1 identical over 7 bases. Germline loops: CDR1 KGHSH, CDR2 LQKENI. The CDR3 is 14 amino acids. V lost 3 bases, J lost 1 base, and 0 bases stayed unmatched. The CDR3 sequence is CASSPGQSNQPQHF. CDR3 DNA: TGTGCCAGCTCACCGGGACAGAGCAATCAGCCCCAGCATTTT.

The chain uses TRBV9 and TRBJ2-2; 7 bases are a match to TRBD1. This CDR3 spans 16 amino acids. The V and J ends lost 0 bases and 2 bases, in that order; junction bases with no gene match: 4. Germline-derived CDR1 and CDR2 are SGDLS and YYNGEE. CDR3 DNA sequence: TGTGCCAGCAGCGTAGGAGGACAGGCCAACACCGGGGAGCTGTTTTTT. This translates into CASSVGGQANTGELFF.